One and the same sample provided the 32 T cell receptor beta chains below, sequenced in a study of Graves' ophthalmopathy and Graves' hyperthyroidism. TCR beta CDR3 regions were amplified from RNA transcripts. HTBI primers served in a first-round RT-PCR, which a second-round multiplex PCR followed. TCRdb independently ran MiXCR on the multiplex PCR reads; one entry per CDR3 protein. There are about 620,000 distinct CDR3 sequences in the sample; 22% occur only once, and about 6.6% lies in the top ten. Sequenced: peripheral blood. The receptors derive from a woman aged 18 to 35 with stable Graves' hyperthyroidism. Some clones in this sample may be carry-over from other donors' samples.

This clonotype was detected ten times or more. This chain connects TRBV6-1 to TRBJ2-7; D remains ambiguous. Germline V CDR1 and CDR2: MNHNS, SASEGT. CDR3 length equals 13 residues. V gave up 4 bases and J gave up 4 bases, with 11 bases separating them. CDR3 sequence (DNA): TGTGCCAGCAGTGTTTTGTTTACGTACGAGCAGTACTTC. Translating it yields CASSVLFTYEQYF.

Ten or more counts support this clonotype. This chain links TRBV28 with TRBJ2-5; either TRBD1 or TRBD2 may fit D (6 bases each). The CDR3 is made up of 13 amino acids. The ends were cut back, 8 bases at V and 2 bases at J, with 12 bases in the middle. Looked up from germline, CDR1 is MDHEN and CDR2 is SYDVKM. CDR3 bases: TGTGCCAGCGGAACAGGGACTCAAGAGACCCAGTACTTC. Translation: CASGTGTQETQYF.

This chain uses TRBV6-1 with TRBJ2-2, with 7 bases matching TRBD1. The germline V gene encodes CDR1 MNHNS and CDR2 SASEGT. This CDR3 region has 15 residues. The junction had 15 bases not matched to a gene; V was cut back by 8 bases and J by 9 bases. Here the CDR3 reads CASQEGQRTDRELFF. The CDR3 DNA reads as TGTGCCAGCCAAGAGGGACAGAGAACAGACAGGGAGCTGTTTTTT.

This clonotype was observed many times. The rearrangement uses TRBV20-1 and TRBJ2-2; 8 nucleotides match TRBD1. Germline V gene sequence: CDR1 DFQATT, CDR2 SNEGSKA (reference sequence). This CDR3 has 14 residues. The V gene end was trimmed by 6 bases and the J gene end by 4 bases; junction bases not matched to a gene: 7. The CDR3 nucleotides read TGCAGTGCCCGGACAGGGCCCGCCACCGGGGAGCTGTTTTTT. Protein: CSARTGPATGELFF.

The chain couples TRBV12-3 or TRBV12-4 to TRBJ1-2; weak D call: TRBD1 (5 bases). The CDR3 extends over 14 amino acids. V lost 1 base and J lost 4, with 10 bases in between. The CDR3 reads CASSLGRRGYGYTF. The CDR3 DNA reads TGTGCCAGCAGTTTAGGGAGGAGGGGCTATGGCTACACCTTC.

This clonotype was seen once. The conserved closing phenylalanine or tryptophan is absent in this CDR3, likely reflecting a read error. The rearrangement links TRBV12-3 or TRBV12-4 to TRBJ1-5; D unresolved. The CDR3 runs 13 residues. Trimming left V 3 bases short and J 4 bases short, with 7 bases between. This chain's CDR3 is CASSFWENQPQHL. The CDR3 DNA reads TGTGCCAGCAGTTTTTGGGAGAATCAGCCCCAGCATTTG.

This clonotype came up many times. The gene calls are TRBV9 and TRBJ1-5; D unclear. The CDR3 totals 13 residues. The V gene's germline CDR1 is SGDLS and CDR2 YYNGEE. V was clipped by 3 bases and J by 2 bases, with 6 bases between them. DNA of the CDR3: TGTGCCAGCAGCGACGTAGGCAATCAGCCCCAGCATTTT. Translated, it gives CASSDVGNQPQHF.

This clonotype was observed many times. The rearrangement links TRBV29-1 to TRBJ1-2; 8 bases line up with TRBD1. With 5 bases clipped from V and 7 bases from J, the junction kept 9 bases outside the gene matches. The CDR3 runs 13 residues. Germline values: CDR1 SQVTM, CDR2 ANQGSEA. The CDR3 loop is CSVRSTGEGGYTF. CDR3 sequence (DNA): TGCAGCGTTCGATCGACAGGGGAGGGTGGCTACACCTTC.

This clonotype was detected many times. The chain links TRBV5-1 to TRBJ1-1; D uncertain. CDR3 length: 14 amino acids. CDR1 and CDR2 (germline): SGHRS, YFSETQ. Trimming removed 5 bases from V and 0 bases from J, with 11 bases in between. Here the CDR3 DNA reads TGCGCCAGCAGGGTGGATCCCTTGAACACTGAAGCTTTCTTT. As protein: CASRVDPLNTEAFF.

This clonotype was seen many times. The CDR3 loop is CASSYSGNSNQPQHF. As DNA, the CDR3 is TGTGCCAGCAGTTACTCTGGGAATAGCAATCAGCCCCAGCATTTT. This rearrangement joins TRBV6-5 to TRBJ1-5, with D unclear. Germline CDR1 and CDR2: MNHEY and SVGAGI. The CDR3 spans 15 residues. V was clipped by 0 bases and J by 0 bases, with 6 bases between them.

This clonotype was recorded at least ten times. The rearrangement uses TRBV6-1 and TRBJ2-7; 12 nucleotides line up with TRBD2. The trim removed 6 bases at V and 2 bases at J, leaving 8 bases unmatched. Per germline, CDR1 MNHNS and CDR2 SASEGT. The CDR3 length is 16 residues. The CDR3 DNA is TGTGCCAGCAGACCGCTAGCGGGAGGGCCAACCTACGAGCAGTACTTC. It encodes CASRPLAGGPTYEQYF.

The rearrangement joins TRBV2 to TRBJ1-1; D is uncertain. Germline assignment: CDR1 SNHLY and CDR2 FYNNEI. This CDR3 has 13 residues. V was clipped by 11 bases and J by 1 base, with 14 bases between them. The CDR3 spells CAGHQEPNTEAFF. The CDR3, as DNA: TGTGCCGGTCATCAGGAACCGAACACTGAAGCTTTCTTT. The whole variable domain, remainder taken from reference TRBV2 and TRBJ1-1, is EPEVTQTPSHQVTQMGQEVILRCVPISNHLYFYWYRQILGQKVEFLVSFYNNEISEKSEIFDDQFSVERPDGSNFTLKIRSTKLEDSAMYFCAGHQEPNTEAFFGQGTRLTVV.

The chain is built from TRBV20-1 and TRBJ1-1; D is unresolved. CDR3 length equals 14 residues. The ends were cut back, 6 bases at V and 2 bases at J, with 16 bases in the middle. The germline CDR1 and CDR2 sequences are DFQATT and SNEGSKA (reference sequence). The CDR3 sequence: CSAPGVRVNTEAFF. The CDR3 DNA reads as TGCAGTGCCCCCGGGGTCCGGGTTAACACTGAAGCTTTCTTT.

The V call is TRBV14, the J call TRBJ1-2, with D perhaps TRBD1 (5 bases). V was trimmed by 1 base and J by 4 bases, leaving 13 bases between them. CDR3 length equals 15 residues. Germline V gene data show CDR1 as SGHDN and CDR2 as FVKESK. The CDR3 nucleotides are TGTGCCAGCAGCCAAGTGCCCGCAGGGCCCTATGGCTACACCTTC. It yields the protein CASSQVPAGPYGYTF.

This clonotype was picked up many times. V and J are TRBV28 and TRBJ2-7; D is uncertain. The CDR3 runs to 12 residues. CDR1 and CDR2 from the germline V gene are MDHEN and SYDVKM. Trimming cost V 2 bases and J 3 bases, with 5 bases left between them. The CDR3 sequence: CASSLNLYEQYF. The DNA of the CDR3 is TGTGCCAGCAGTTTAAATCTCTACGAGCAGTACTTC.

This clonotype was seen at least ten times. J is TRBJ1-5 and V is TRBV27; D is ambiguous. Per the germline V gene, CDR1 is MNHEY and CDR2 is SMNVEV (reference sequence). Trimming took 2 bases from V and 1 from J, leaving 12 bases between them. This CDR3 is 16 amino acids long. The CDR3: CASSLSRARSNQPQHF. Written as DNA, the CDR3 is TGTGCCAGCAGTTTAAGTAGGGCCAGAAGCAATCAGCCCCAGCATTTT.

The chain joins TRBV20-1 to TRBJ2-2; 12 bases are shared with TRBD2. Germline loops: CDR1 DFQATT, CDR2 SNEGSKA (reference sequence). Trimming cost V 5 bases and J 6 bases; bases outside gene matches: 4. CDR3 length: 14 amino acids. The CDR3 coding sequence is TGCAGTGCTCGGACTAGCGGGACGGCCGGGGAGCTGTTTTTT. It yields the protein CSARTSGTAGELFF.

A word on this clonotype: Being one base from a much bigger clone, this may be a read error. The rearrangement uses TRBV11-1 and TRBJ1-6, with a possible D match to TRBD1 (5 bases). The CDR3 totals 16 residues. The germline V gene encodes CDR1 SGHAT and CDR2 FQDESV (reference sequence). As DNA, the CDR3 is TGTGCCAGCAGCCAACCGAGAGAGGGGAATAATTCACACCTCCACTTT. Protein: CASSQPREGNNSHLHF.

This clonotype has just a few counts. CDR3 nucleotide sequence: TGTGCCAGCAGCTTAGGGCGGGGGACAGAGACCCAGTACTTC. Protein: CASSLGRGTETQYF. This chain joins TRBV7-2 and TRBJ2-5, with 7 bases matching TRBD2. The trim removed 1 base at V and 4 bases at J, leaving 3 bases unmatched. The CDR3 is 14 residues long. In germline, CDR1 is SGHTA, CDR2 FQGNSA.

This clonotype was seen at least ten times. This chain links TRBV27 with TRBJ2-2; 9 nucleotides agree with TRBD1. Germline-derived CDR1 and CDR2 are MNHEY and SMNVEV (reference sequence). This CDR3 is 13 amino acids long. V was clipped by 8 bases and J by 6 bases; unmatched bases: 4. The CDR3 DNA is TGTGCCAGCCACTGGACAGGGGCCGGGGAGCTGTTTTTT. Its translation: CASHWTGAGELFF.

This clonotype was seen repeatedly, ten times or more. The chain recombines TRBV6-1 with TRBJ1-1; 8 bases are a match to TRBD1. V lost 7 bases to trimming and J lost 4 bases; unmatched junction nucleotides: 5. This CDR3 is 13 amino acids long. CDR1 and CDR2 from the germline V gene are MNHNS and SASEGT. DNA of the CDR3: TGTGCCAGCATGTGGACAGGGACCACTGAAGCTTTCTTT. Amino acids: CASMWTGTTEAFF.

This clonotype was detected ten times or more. The chain employs TRBV6-1 and TRBJ1-5, with D hard to call. V lost 7 bases to trimming and J lost 6 bases, with 13 bases between them. The CDR3 extends over 13 amino acids. Germline V gene sequence: CDR1 MNHNS, CDR2 SASEGT. CDR3 DNA: TGTGCCAGCACCTACGGGAAGAGTCAGCCCCAGCATTTT. Translated: CASTYGKSQPQHF.

This clonotype was counted at least ten times. The rearrangement links TRBV7-9 to TRBJ2-5; D not resolved. Germline V lookup: CDR1 SEHNR, CDR2 FQNEAQ (reference sequence). This CDR3 spans 12 amino acids. With 2 bases removed from V and 6 bases from J, the gap between germline ends came to 7 bases. The CDR3 region is CASSLLAQTQYF. In DNA form, the CDR3 reads TGTGCCAGCAGCTTATTGGCCCAGACCCAGTACTTC.

Many counts were recorded for this clonotype. The rearrangement uses TRBV2 and TRBJ1-5; possible D gene TRBD1, 6 bases. There are 16 residues in the CDR3. The V and J ends lost 2 bases and 0 bases respectively, with 11 bases between them. Germline assignment: CDR1 SNHLY and CDR2 FYNNEI. The CDR3 is CASSEPGHISNQPQHF. The CDR3 DNA reads TGTGCCAGCAGTGAACCGGGACATATTAGCAATCAGCCCCAGCATTTT.

Ten or more counts support this clonotype. This sequence joins TRBV5-1 and TRBJ2-5; D may match TRBD1 or TRBD2 (6 bases each). The CDR3 totals 19 residues. Between the trimmed V and J ends, which lost 2 bases and 5 bases, there was a span of 28 bases. CDR1 and CDR2 (germline): SGHRS, YFSETQ. CDR3 sequence reads: CASSFSDQRGGGPVETQYF. The CDR3 coding sequence is TGCGCCAGCAGCTTTTCCGACCAGAGAGGAGGGGGGCCGGTGGAGACCCAGTACTTC.

The sample holds many counts of this clonotype. The genes are TRBV20-1 and TRBJ2-2, with TRBD2 as a possible D gene (5 bases). With 6 bases removed from V and 2 bases from J, the gap between germline ends came to 13 bases. This CDR3 spans 14 amino acids. Germline CDR1 is DFQATT and CDR2 is SNEGSKA (reference sequence). For the CDR3, the DNA is TGCAGTGCAACATTTGGAGGCAACACCGGGGAGCTGTTTTTT. Amino acids: CSATFGGNTGELFF.

This clonotype was seen a few times. This chain joins TRBV7-3 and TRBJ2-2; D is perhaps TRBD1 (5 bases). Germline CDR1 is SGHTA and CDR2 is FQGTGA. There are 15 residues in the CDR3. Trimming removed 4 bases at V and 0 bases at J, with 9 bases between. CDR3 DNA: TGTGCCAGCAGCTCCAGACAGTCGAACACCGGGGAGCTGTTTTTT. Translated: CASSSRQSNTGELFF.

This clonotype was detected many times. The chain's CDR3 is CASSYGRSTNYGYTF. CDR3 coding DNA: TGTGCCAGCAGTTACGGTCGGTCCACTAACTATGGCTACACCTTC. The chain has TRBV6-2 or TRBV6-3 and TRBJ1-2; D not certain. Germline CDR1 and CDR2: MNHEY and SVGEGT. V lost 2 bases and J lost 0, with 10 bases in between. CDR3 length equals 15 residues.

This clonotype was seen ten or more times. The chain has TRBV28 and TRBJ2-7; D not certain. From germline, CDR1 is MDHEN and CDR2 SYDVKM. Trimming removed 5 bases at V and 6 bases at J, with 11 bases between. This CDR3 comprises 12 residues. The CDR3 here is CASSPIPLEQYF. In nucleotides, the CDR3 is TGTGCCAGCAGTCCAATTCCCCTCGAGCAGTACTTC.

This clonotype was detected ten times or more. The junction and the germline gene differ at one end; a read error may be behind it. The chain combines TRBV28 with TRBJ2-4; D gene uncertain. This CDR3 has 14 residues. In germline, CDR1 is MDHEN, CDR2 SYDVKM. In nucleotides, the CDR3 is TGTGCCAGCAACGAAGGGATGGCCAAAAACATTAAGTACTTC. This gives the protein CASNEGMAKNIKYF.

This clonotype was found a few times. The chain carries TRBV18 and TRBJ2-7; D not certain. The CDR3 runs to 12 residues. Trimming removed 0 bases from V and 7 bases from J, with 7 bases in between. Germline CDR1 and CDR2: KGHSH and LQKENI. The CDR3 coding sequence is TGTGCCAGCTCACCACCGTCCGGGGAGCAGTACTTC. Encoded protein: CASSPPSGEQYF.

This clonotype has at least ten counts. This CDR3 reads CASSLERDHEQYF. Written as DNA, the CDR3 is TGCGCCAGCAGCTTGGAACGGGACCACGAGCAGTACTTC. V is TRBV5-1 and J is TRBJ2-7, with D perhaps given as TRBD1 or TRBD2 (5 bases each). There are 13 residues in the CDR3. V shed 0 bases and J shed 5 bases, with 9 bases lying between them. Germline V CDR1 and CDR2: SGHRS, YFSETQ.